The 30 T cell receptor beta chains below were found in one sample sequenced in a study of T cell repertoires in cytomegalovirus infection. Via MiXCR, TCRdb re-called the reads, giving one row per CDR3 protein. The sample lists 250,000 or so distinct CDR3 sequences; 9% to 15% were seen once. Sequences were obtained from PBMCs. The receptors shown here come from a human donor in good health (CMV status not recorded). Some clones in this sample may be carry-over from other donors' samples.

This clonotype was seen once. This rearrangement joins TRBV11-1 to TRBJ2-2; no firm D call. Trimming took 4 bases from V and 1 from J, leaving 7 bases between them. In germline, CDR1 is SGHAT, CDR2 FQDESV (reference sequence). The CDR3 extends over 14 amino acids. CDR3 bases: TGTGCCAGCAGCTACCTTCGGAACACCGGGGAGCTGTTTTTT. Its translation is CASSYLRNTGELFF.

The table lists this clonotype with many counts. The chain links TRBV7-2 to TRBJ2-3; the match to TRBD2 covers 12 bases. This CDR3 is built from 18 residues. J gave up 3 bases and V 0 bases, and 7 bases lay outside the gene matches. CDR1 SGHTA and CDR2 FQGNSA come from the germline V gene. CDR3 protein: CASSLALTSGSRTDTQYF. Written as DNA, the CDR3 is TGTGCCAGCAGCTTAGCGTTGACTAGCGGGAGTAGGACAGATACGCAGTATTTT.

This clonotype was detected many times. The chain is built from TRBV7-2 and TRBJ1-1, with 7 nucleotides matching TRBD1. Looked up from germline, CDR1 is SGHTA and CDR2 is FQGNSA. V lost 3 bases, J lost 4 bases, and 5 bases stayed unmatched. This CDR3 region has 14 residues. The CDR3 reads CASSFRTGGTEAFF. CDR3 DNA sequence: TGTGCCAGCAGCTTCAGGACAGGCGGCACTGAAGCTTTCTTT.

The V call is TRBV20-1, the J call TRBJ2-1; D is unclear. Germline CDR1 DFQATT, CDR2 SNEGSKA (reference sequence). The CDR3 has 11 residues. The ends were cut back, 6 bases at V and 10 bases at J, with 13 bases in the middle. CDR3 sequence (DNA): TGCAGTGCCCGGAGTGCGGTAGAGCAGTTCTTC. Protein product: CSARSAVEQFF.

The rearrangement links TRBV4-2 to TRBJ2-2, with D perhaps given as TRBD1 or TRBD2 (6 bases each). The CDR3 has 13 residues. Germline V gene data show CDR1 as LGHNA and CDR2 as YNFKEQ. Trimming removed 4 bases at V and 5 bases at J, with 8 bases between. This chain's CDR3 is CASSPGATGELFF. The CDR3 region has the DNA TGTGCCAGCAGCCCGGGGGCTACCGGGGAGCTGTTTTTT.

This clonotype was seen a few times. The rearrangement uses TRBV9 and TRBJ1-1; D uncertain. V was cut by 3 bases and J by 1 base, with 13 bases left in between. Looked up from germline, CDR1 is SGDLS and CDR2 is YYNGEE. This CDR3 has 15 residues. The CDR3 nucleotides are TGTGCCAGCAGCGAGGGAGGCAGGCGGAACACTGAAGCTTTCTTT. It specifies CASSEGGRRNTEAFF.

This clonotype showed up many times. V and J are TRBV19 and TRBJ2-5, with 8 bases aligning to TRBD2. J lost 4 bases, V lost 3 bases, and 7 bases had no gene match. Germline lookup yields CDR1 LNHDA and CDR2 SQIVND (reference sequence). The CDR3 contains 15 residues. Written as DNA, the CDR3 is TGTGCCAGTAGTATGGCGGGAGGCGGAGCAGAGACCCAGTACTTC. It encodes CASSMAGGGAETQYF.

This clonotype occurred many times. The chain uses TRBV7-2 and TRBJ1-4; D is unresolved. The CDR3 totals 16 residues. V lost 5 bases and J lost 1, with 14 bases in between. Germline-derived CDR1 and CDR2 are SGHTA and FQGNSA. CDR3 DNA sequence: TGTGCCAGCAGCCTGGCCTCGACTGGAACTAATGAAAAACTGTTTTTT. This translates into CASSLASTGTNEKLFF.

The chain joins TRBV4-3 to TRBJ1-2; possibly TRBD1 for D (6 bases). Per the germline V gene, CDR1 is LGHNA and CDR2 is YSLEER. CDR3 length equals 12 residues. V shed 3 bases and J shed 8 bases, with 10 bases lying between them. The CDR3 nucleotides are TGCGCCAGCAGCCAGGCTGGGGGCGGCTACACCTTC. Its translation is CASSQAGGGYTF.

This clonotype has ten or more counts. The rearrangement joins TRBV7-2 to TRBJ1-1; no clear D. This CDR3 has 15 amino acids. CDR1 is SGHTA, CDR2 FQGNSA, per germline. Trimming stripped 5 bases from V and 1 base from J, with 14 bases between. The CDR3 nucleotides are TGTGCCAGCAGCCCTTGGAATGGGAAGAACACTGAAGCTTTCTTT. It codes for CASSPWNGKNTEAFF.

This clonotype has ten or more counts. The chain carries TRBV7-2 and TRBJ2-1; the D gene is possibly TRBD1 (6 bases). Trimming stripped 1 base from V and 4 bases from J, with 11 bases between. Germline CDR1 and CDR2: SGHTA and FQGNSA. The CDR3 totals 15 residues. CDR3 region: CASSLDRVGYNEQFF. The CDR3 bases are TGTGCCAGCAGCTTAGACAGGGTGGGTTACAATGAGCAGTTCTTC.

This clonotype has a handful of counts. V usage is TRBV9 and J usage is TRBJ2-5; 12 bases align to TRBD1. Trimming cost V 1 base and J 5 bases; bases outside gene matches: 9. This CDR3 spans 17 amino acids. Germline CDR1 is SGDLS and CDR2 is YYNGEE. The CDR3 protein is CASSVFAGTGGMETQYF. For the CDR3, the DNA is TGTGCCAGCAGCGTATTTGCCGGGACAGGGGGCATGGAGACCCAGTACTTC. Using reference TRBV9 and TRBJ2-5 for the parts outside the CDR3, the full variable domain is DSGVTQTPKHLITATGQRVTLRCSPRSGDLSVYWYQQSLDQGLQFLIQYYNGEERAKGNILERFSAQQFPDLHSELNLSSLELGDSALYFCASSVFAGTGGMETQYFGPGTRLLVL.

This clonotype has a count of ten or more. This chain uses TRBV7-8 with TRBJ2-1; the D gene is possibly TRBD1 (5 bases). The germline V gene encodes CDR1 SGHVS and CDR2 FQNEAQ. The V end was cut by 5 bases, the J end by 7 bases, with 18 bases between. This CDR3 spans 15 amino acids. The CDR3 spells CASSRTRPGRNEQFF. The CDR3 DNA follows: TGTGCCAGCAGCCGAACGAGGCCAGGGCGGAATGAGCAGTTCTTC.

The gene calls are TRBV18 and TRBJ1-1; D unresolved. CDR1 and CDR2 (germline): KGHSH, LQKENI. V lost 1 base to trimming and J lost 1 base, with 7 bases between them. The CDR3 contains 14 residues. CDR3: CASSPQATNTEAFF. DNA of the CDR3: TGTGCCAGCTCACCACAGGCGACGAACACTGAAGCTTTCTTT.

The rearrangement uses TRBV5-4 and TRBJ1-5; 7 bases match TRBD1. Germline CDR1 SGHNT, CDR2 YYREEE (reference sequence). The CDR3 sequence is 15 residues long. J was trimmed by 0 bases and V by 4 bases; bases with no gene match: 4. The CDR3 coding sequence is TGTGCCAGCAGCGACCGGGACAGTAGCAATCAGCCCCAGCATTTT. It yields the protein CASSDRDSSNQPQHF.

The J gene is TRBJ1-1, the V gene TRBV6-6, with no clear D. V lost 8 bases to trimming and J lost 6 bases, with 16 bases between them. The CDR3 contains 13 residues. CDR1 and CDR2 (germline): MNHNY, SVGAGI (reference sequence). The CDR3 bases are TGTGCCAGCGTCGATATAAGTGGCCCTGAAGCTTTCTTT. Residues: CASVDISGPEAFF.

The table lists this clonotype with a count of one. The junction and the germline gene differ at one end; a read error may be behind it. The chain uses TRBV2 and TRBJ2-1; 9 bases match TRBD1. Germline CDR1 and CDR2: SNHLY and FYNNEI. The CDR3 runs to 14 residues. The CDR3 DNA is TGTACCAGCAGGGGGGACAGGGTAGGTAATGAGCAGTTCTTC. Translated, it gives CTSRGDRVGNEQFF.

This rearrangement joins TRBV2 to TRBJ1-2, with D hard to call. The CDR3 extends over 13 amino acids. Deletions cut 8 bases from V and 8 bases from J, with 18 bases between. Germline lookup yields CDR1 SNHLY and CDR2 FYNNEI. The CDR3 DNA sequence: TGTGCCAGCCTGGGGATCGATTCGGGAGGCTACACCTTC. As protein: CASLGIDSGGYTF.

This chain joins TRBV19 and TRBJ1-1, with D possibly matching TRBD1 (5 bases). The CDR3 totals 15 residues. V gave up 5 bases and J gave up 8 bases, with 21 bases separating them. CDR1 LNHDA and CDR2 SQIVND come from the germline V gene (reference sequence). The CDR3 bases are TGTGCCAGTAGTCCCCCCAGGGCAGTCAACTTGGAAGCTTTCTTT. Translation: CASSPPRAVNLEAFF.

This clonotype was seen at least ten times. This chain joins TRBV6-1 and TRBJ1-1, with TRBD1 as a possible D gene (5 bases). The CDR3 has 13 residues. The ends were cut back, 6 bases at V and 0 bases at J, with 8 bases in the middle. From germline, CDR1 is MNHNS and CDR2 SASEGT. CDR3: CASRSGLNTEAFF. The CDR3 DNA is TGTGCCAGCAGGTCAGGGCTGAACACTGAAGCTTTCTTT.

The CDR3 DNA sequence: TGTGCCAGCAGTGAGGGGCCGACGACTGAAGCTTTCTTT. It yields the protein CASSEGPTTEAFF. The rearrangement uses TRBV2 and TRBJ1-1; D perhaps matches TRBD1 (5 bases). Germline-derived CDR1 and CDR2 are SNHLY and FYNNEI. The CDR3 length is 13 residues. V lost 3 bases to trimming and J lost 5 bases, with 10 bases between them. The complete variable domain, with remaining parts taken from reference TRBV2 and TRBJ1-1, reads EPEVTQTPSHQVTQMGQEVILRCVPISNHLYFYWYRQILGQKVEFLVSFYNNEISEKSEIFDDQFSVERPDGSNFTLKIRSTKLEDSAMYFCASSEGPTTEAFFGQGTRLTVV.

This clonotype was detected ten times or more. This chain connects TRBV7-2 to TRBJ2-1; TRBD1 agrees at 8 bases. Germline V CDR1 and CDR2: SGHTA, FQGNSA. V was pared by 4 bases and J by 8 bases, with 10 bases of the junction left unmatched. CDR3 size: 15 residues. The CDR3 sequence is CASSSGQGNFYEQFF. The CDR3 bases are TGTGCCAGCAGCTCTGGACAGGGAAATTTCTATGAGCAGTTCTTC.

This clonotype has a count of ten or more. V is TRBV7-2 and J is TRBJ2-5, with 13 bases fitting TRBD2. The V gene's germline CDR1 is SGHTA and CDR2 FQGNSA. Trimming cost V 5 bases and J 2 bases; bases outside gene matches: 5. The CDR3 is made up of 16 amino acids. The CDR3 protein is CASSPRLAGGQETQYF. CDR3 in DNA: TGTGCCAGCAGCCCACGACTAGCGGGGGGACAAGAGACCCAGTACTTC.

In its sample, this clonotype was seen a few times. The CDR3 bases are TGTGCCAGCAGCTCGGCCAGGGACAACTACGAGCAGTACTTC. This encodes CASSSARDNYEQYF. The chain combines TRBV5-6 with TRBJ2-7; D possibly corresponds to TRBD1 (6 bases). V lost 3 bases and J lost 3, with 13 bases in between. This CDR3 has 14 amino acids. CDR1 is SGHDT, CDR2 YYEEEE, per germline.

This clonotype was picked up many times. V gene TRBV6-2 or TRBV6-3 combines with J gene TRBJ2-2, with a possible D match to TRBD2 (6 bases). This CDR3 has 15 amino acids. The germline gives CDR1 MNHEY, CDR2 SVGEGT. V was trimmed by 3 bases and J by 4 bases, leaving 12 bases between them. CDR3: CASSYVLAPTGELFF. The CDR3 region has the DNA TGTGCCAGCAGTTATGTGCTAGCGCCCACCGGGGAGCTGTTTTTT.

Remarks on this clonotype: At one end, the junction sequence differs from germline, possibly due to a read error. The chain combines TRBV5-5 with TRBJ1-1; D call uncertain. Germline CDR1 SGHKS, CDR2 YYEKEE (reference sequence). The CDR3 covers 13 residues. CDR3 residues: CASNLDLPTEAFF. The CDR3 DNA sequence: TGTGCCAGCAACTTGGATCTTCCTACTGAAGCTTTCTTT.

The genes are TRBV10-3 and TRBJ2-6, with a possible D match to TRBD2 (5 bases). This CDR3 region has 13 residues. Germline V lookup: CDR1 ENHRY, CDR2 SYGVKD. CDR3 bases: TGTACGTACGGGGAGTCTGGGGCCAACGTCCTGACTTTC. It specifies CTYGESGANVLTF.

This clonotype was seen many times. The chain joins TRBV7-2 to TRBJ2-1; D unresolved. Trimming removed 1 base at V and 0 bases at J, with 7 bases between. Germline values: CDR1 SGHTA, CDR2 FQGNSA. The CDR3 spans 15 residues. The CDR3 reads CASSLGPNSYNEQFF. In DNA form, the CDR3 reads TGTGCCAGCAGCTTAGGGCCCAACTCCTACAATGAGCAGTTCTTC. Drawing the rest from reference TRBV7-2 and TRBJ2-1, the complete variable domain is GAGVSQSPSNKVTEKGKDVELRCDPISGHTALYWYRQSLGQGLEFLIYFQGNSAPDKSGLPSDRFSAERTGGSVSTLTIQRTQQEDSAVYLCASSLGPNSYNEQFFGPGTRLTVL.

The J gene is TRBJ2-7, the V gene TRBV2, with D perhaps being TRBD1 or TRBD2 (6 bases each). Trimming stripped 2 bases from V and 6 bases from J, with 17 bases between. The germline CDR1 and CDR2 sequences are SNHLY and FYNNEI. The CDR3 covers 15 residues. CDR3 nucleotide sequence: TGTGCCAGCAGTGAAAGGTCGACTAGAGGGGGCGAGCAGTACTTC. Amino acids: CASSERSTRGGEQYF.

This clonotype was observed at least ten times. The chain has TRBV7-2 and TRBJ2-1; 10 bases are a match to TRBD1. This CDR3 has 15 residues. Germline CDR1 reads SGHTA; CDR2 reads FQGNSA. The J segment lost 1 base and the V segment lost 5 bases, leaving 2 bases of the junction unmatched. In DNA, the CDR3 is TGTGCCAGCAGCCCGGACAGGGGGTCCTACAATGAGCAGTTCTTC. Its protein is CASSPDRGSYNEQFF.